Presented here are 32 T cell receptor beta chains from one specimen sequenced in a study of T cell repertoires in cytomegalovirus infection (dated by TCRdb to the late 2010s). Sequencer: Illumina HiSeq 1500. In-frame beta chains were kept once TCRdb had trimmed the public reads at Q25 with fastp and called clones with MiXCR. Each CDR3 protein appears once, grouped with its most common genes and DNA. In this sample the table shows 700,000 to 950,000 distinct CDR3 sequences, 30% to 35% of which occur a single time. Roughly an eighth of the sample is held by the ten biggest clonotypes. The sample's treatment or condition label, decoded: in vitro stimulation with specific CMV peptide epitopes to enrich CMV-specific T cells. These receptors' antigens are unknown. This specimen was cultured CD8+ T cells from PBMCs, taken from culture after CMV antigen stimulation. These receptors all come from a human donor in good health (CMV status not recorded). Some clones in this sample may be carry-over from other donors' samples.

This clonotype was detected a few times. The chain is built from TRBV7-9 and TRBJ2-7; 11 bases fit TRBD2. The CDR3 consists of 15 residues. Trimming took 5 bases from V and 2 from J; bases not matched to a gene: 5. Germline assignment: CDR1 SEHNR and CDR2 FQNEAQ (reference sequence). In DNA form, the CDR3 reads TGTGCCAGCAGCCATACTAGCGGGGGTACCTACGAGCAGTACTTC. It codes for CASSHTSGGTYEQYF.

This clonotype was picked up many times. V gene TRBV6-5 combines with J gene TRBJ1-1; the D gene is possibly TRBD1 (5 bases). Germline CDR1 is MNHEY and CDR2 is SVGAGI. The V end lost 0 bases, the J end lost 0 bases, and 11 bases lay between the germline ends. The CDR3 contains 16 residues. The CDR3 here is CASSYSSVDMNTEAFF. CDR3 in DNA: TGTGCCAGCAGTTACTCGTCGGTGGACATGAACACTGAAGCTTTCTTT.

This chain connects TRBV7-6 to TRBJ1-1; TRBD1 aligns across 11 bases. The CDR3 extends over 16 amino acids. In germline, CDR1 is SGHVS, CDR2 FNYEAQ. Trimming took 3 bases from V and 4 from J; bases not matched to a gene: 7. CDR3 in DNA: TGTGCCAGCAGCTTGCGGACAGGGGGCGGGAGCACTGAAGCTTTCTTT. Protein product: CASSLRTGGGSTEAFF.

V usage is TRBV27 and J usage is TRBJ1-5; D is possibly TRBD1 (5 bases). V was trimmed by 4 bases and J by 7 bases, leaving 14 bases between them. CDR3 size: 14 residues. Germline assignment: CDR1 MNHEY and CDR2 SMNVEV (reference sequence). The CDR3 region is CASSWAGKGQPQHF. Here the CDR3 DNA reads TGTGCCAGCAGTTGGGCAGGGAAAGGGCAGCCCCAGCATTTT.

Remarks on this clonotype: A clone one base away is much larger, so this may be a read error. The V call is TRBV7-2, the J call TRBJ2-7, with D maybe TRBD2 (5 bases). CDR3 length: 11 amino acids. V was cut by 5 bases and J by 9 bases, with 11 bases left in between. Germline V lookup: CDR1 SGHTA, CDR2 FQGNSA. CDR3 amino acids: CASSLPRGQYF. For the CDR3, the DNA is TGTGCCAGCAGCCTCCCACGGGGGCAGTACTTC.

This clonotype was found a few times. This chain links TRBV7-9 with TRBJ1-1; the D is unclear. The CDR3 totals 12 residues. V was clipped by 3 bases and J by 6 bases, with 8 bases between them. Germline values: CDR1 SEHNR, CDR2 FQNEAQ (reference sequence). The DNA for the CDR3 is TGTGCCAGCAGCTTCGGACGGCCTGAAGCTTTCTTT. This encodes CASSFGRPEAFF.

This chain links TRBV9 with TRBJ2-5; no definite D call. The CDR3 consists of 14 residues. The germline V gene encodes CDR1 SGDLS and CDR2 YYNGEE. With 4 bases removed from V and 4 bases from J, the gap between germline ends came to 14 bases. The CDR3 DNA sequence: TGTGCCAGCAGCCCTTTGAGATCCCCAGAGACCCAGTACTTC. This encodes CASSPLRSPETQYF.

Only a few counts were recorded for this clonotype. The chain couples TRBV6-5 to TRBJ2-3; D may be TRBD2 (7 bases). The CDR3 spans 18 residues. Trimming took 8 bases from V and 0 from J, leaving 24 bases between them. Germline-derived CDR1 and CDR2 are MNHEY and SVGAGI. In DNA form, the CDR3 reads TGTGCCAGCTACGGACCTGGGGGGGGGGCCGCCAGCACAGATACGCAGTATTTT. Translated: CASYGPGGGAASTDTQYF.

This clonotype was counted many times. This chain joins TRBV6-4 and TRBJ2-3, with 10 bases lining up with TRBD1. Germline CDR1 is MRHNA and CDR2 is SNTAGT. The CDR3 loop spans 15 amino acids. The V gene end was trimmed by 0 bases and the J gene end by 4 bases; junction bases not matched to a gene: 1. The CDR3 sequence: CASSDSTGGADTQYF. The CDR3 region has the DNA TGTGCCAGCAGTGACTCGACAGGGGGCGCAGATACGCAGTATTTT.

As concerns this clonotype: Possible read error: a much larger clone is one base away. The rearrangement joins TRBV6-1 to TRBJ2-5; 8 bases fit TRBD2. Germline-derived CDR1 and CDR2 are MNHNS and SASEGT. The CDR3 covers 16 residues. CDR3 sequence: CANSARERGRQETQYF. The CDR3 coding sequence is TGTGCCAACAGTGCCCGGGAGCGGGGGCGACAAGAGACCCAGTACTTC.

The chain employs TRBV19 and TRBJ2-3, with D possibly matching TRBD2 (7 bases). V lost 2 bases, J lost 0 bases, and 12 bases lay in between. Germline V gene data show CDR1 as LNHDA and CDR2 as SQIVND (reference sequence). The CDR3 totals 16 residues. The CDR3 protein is CASSIMAGASTDTQYF. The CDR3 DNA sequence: TGTGCCAGTAGTATAATGGCGGGGGCCAGCACAGATACGCAGTATTTT.

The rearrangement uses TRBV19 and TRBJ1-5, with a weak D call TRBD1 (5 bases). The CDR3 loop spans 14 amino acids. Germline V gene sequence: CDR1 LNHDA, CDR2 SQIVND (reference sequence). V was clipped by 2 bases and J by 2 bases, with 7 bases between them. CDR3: CASSISGGNQPQHF. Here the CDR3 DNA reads TGTGCCAGTAGTATATCGGGGGGCAATCAGCCCCAGCATTTT.

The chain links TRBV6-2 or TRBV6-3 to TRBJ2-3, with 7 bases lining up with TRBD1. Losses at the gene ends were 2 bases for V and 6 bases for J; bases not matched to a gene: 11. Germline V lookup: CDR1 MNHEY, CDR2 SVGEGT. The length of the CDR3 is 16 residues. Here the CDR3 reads CASSYGGQAAGDTQYF. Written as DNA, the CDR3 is TGTGCCAGCAGTTACGGAGGACAGGCGGCGGGCGATACGCAGTATTTT.

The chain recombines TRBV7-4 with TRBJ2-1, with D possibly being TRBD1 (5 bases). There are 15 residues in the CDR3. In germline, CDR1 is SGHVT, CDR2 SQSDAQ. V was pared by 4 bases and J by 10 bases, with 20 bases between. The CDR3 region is CASSYAGNSQYEQFF. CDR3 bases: TGTGCCAGCAGCTATGCAGGGAATTCCCAATACGAGCAGTTCTTC.

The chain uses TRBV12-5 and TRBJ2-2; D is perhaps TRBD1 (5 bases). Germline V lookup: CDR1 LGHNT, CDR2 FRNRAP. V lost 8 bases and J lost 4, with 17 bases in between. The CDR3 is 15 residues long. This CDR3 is CASSTVGPGTGELFF. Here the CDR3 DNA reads TGTGCTAGTTCCACGGTGGGGCCTGGCACCGGGGAGCTGTTTTTT.

The CDR3 protein is CASSPGPYTEAFF. The CDR3 DNA sequence: TGTGCCAGTAGTCCGGGCCCATACACTGAAGCTTTCTTT. The chain couples TRBV19 to TRBJ1-1, with no clear D. Trimming cost V 5 bases and J 3 bases, with 10 bases left between them. Germline-derived CDR1 and CDR2 are LNHDA and SQIVND (reference sequence). CDR3 length: 13 residues.

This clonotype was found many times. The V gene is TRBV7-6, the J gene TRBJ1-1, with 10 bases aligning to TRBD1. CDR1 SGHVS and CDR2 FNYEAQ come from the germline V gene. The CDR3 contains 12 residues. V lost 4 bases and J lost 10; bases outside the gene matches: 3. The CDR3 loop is CASSSGQGRAFF. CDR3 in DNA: TGTGCCAGCAGCTCGGGACAGGGGAGAGCTTTCTTT.

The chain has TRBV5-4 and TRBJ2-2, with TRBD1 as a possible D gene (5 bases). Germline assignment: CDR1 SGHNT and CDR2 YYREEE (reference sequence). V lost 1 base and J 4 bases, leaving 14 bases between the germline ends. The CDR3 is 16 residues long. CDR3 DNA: TGTGCCAGCAGCTTGTTAGGGGATTATGTCACCGGGGAGCTGTTTTTT. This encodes CASSLLGDYVTGELFF.

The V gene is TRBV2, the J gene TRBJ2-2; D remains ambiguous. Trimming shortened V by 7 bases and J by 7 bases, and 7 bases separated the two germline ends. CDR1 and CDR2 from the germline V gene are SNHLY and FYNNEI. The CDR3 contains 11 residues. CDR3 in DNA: TGTGCCAGCATTCTGGGCGGGGAGCTGTTTTTT. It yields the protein CASILGGELFF.

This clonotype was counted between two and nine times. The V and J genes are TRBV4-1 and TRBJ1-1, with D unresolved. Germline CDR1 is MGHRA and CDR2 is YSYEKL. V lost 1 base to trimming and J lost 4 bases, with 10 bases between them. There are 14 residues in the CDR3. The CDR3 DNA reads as TGCGCCAGCAGCCAAGTTCCGGGGAGCACTGAAGCTTTCTTT. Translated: CASSQVPGSTEAFF.

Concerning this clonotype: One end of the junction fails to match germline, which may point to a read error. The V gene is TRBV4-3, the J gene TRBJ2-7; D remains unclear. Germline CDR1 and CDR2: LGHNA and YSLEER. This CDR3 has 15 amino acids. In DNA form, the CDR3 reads TGCGTCAGCAGCCAAGGAAGGGCCAGAAGTGACGAGCAGTACTTC. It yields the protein CVSSQGRARSDEQYF.

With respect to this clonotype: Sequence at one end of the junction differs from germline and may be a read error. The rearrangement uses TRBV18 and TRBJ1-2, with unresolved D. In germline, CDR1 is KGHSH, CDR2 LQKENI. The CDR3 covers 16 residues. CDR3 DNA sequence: TGTGCCAGCTCACCACCGGACCCGGGAACCGGAGATGGCTACATCTTC. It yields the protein CASSPPDPGTGDGYIF. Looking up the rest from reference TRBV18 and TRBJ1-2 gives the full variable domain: NAGVMQNPRHLVRRRGQEARLRCSPMKGHSHVYWYRQLPEEGLKFMVYLQKENIIDESGMPKERFSAEFPKEGPSILRIQQVVRGDSAAYFCASSPPDPGTGDGYIFGSGTRLTVV.

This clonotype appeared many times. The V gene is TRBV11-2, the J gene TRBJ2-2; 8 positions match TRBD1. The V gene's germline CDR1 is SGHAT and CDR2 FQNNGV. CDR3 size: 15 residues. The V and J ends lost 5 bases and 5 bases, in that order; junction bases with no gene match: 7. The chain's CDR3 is CASSTSGGWTGELFF. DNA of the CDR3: TGTGCCAGCAGCACCTCAGGGGGCTGGACCGGGGAGCTGTTTTTT.

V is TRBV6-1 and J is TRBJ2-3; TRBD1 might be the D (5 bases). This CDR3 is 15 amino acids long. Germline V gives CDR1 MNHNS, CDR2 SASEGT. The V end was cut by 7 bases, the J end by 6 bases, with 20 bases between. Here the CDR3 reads CASTQDGHLRDTQYF. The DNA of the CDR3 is TGTGCCAGCACCCAGGACGGACATTTGCGGGATACGCAGTATTTT.

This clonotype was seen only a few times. The CDR3 loop reads CASRRSGNTIYF. The CDR3 region has the DNA TGTGCCAGCAGAAGGTCTGGAAACACCATATATTTT. The J gene is TRBJ1-3, the V gene TRBV6-6; D uncertain. Germline-derived CDR1 and CDR2 are MNHNY and SVGAGI (reference sequence). The CDR3 totals 12 residues. With 6 bases removed from V and 1 base from J, the gap between germline ends came to 4 bases.

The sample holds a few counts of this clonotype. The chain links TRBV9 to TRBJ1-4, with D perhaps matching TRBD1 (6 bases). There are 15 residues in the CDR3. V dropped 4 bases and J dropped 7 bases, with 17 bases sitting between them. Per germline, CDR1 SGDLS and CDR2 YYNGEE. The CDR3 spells CASSPTTGTAEKLFF. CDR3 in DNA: TGTGCCAGCAGCCCAACGACAGGAACTGCTGAAAAACTGTTTTTT.

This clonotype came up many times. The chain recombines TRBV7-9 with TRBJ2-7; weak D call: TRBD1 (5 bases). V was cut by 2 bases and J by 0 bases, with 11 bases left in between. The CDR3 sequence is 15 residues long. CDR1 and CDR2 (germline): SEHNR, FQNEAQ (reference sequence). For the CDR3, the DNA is TGTGCCAGCAGCTTAAAGGACACCACCTCCTACGAGCAGTACTTC. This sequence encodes CASSLKDTTSYEQYF.

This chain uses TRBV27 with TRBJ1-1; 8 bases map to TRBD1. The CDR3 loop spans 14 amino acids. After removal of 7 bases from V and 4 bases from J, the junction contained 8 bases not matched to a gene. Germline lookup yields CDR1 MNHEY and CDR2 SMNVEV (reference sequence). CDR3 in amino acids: CASTYTTGGTEAFF. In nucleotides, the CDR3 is TGTGCCAGCACTTACACAACAGGGGGCACTGAAGCTTTCTTT.

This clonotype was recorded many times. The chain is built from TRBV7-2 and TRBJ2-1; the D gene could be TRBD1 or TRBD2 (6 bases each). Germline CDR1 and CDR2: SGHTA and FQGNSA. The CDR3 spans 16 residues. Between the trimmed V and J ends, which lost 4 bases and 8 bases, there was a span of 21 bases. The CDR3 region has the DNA TGTGCCAGCAGCTCCCTAGATCGGAGGGGGAGACATGAGCAGTTCTTC. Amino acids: CASSSLDRRGRHEQFF.

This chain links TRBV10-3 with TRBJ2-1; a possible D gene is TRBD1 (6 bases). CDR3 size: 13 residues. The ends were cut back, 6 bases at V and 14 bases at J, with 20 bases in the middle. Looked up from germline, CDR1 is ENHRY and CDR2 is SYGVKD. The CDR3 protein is CAISLSQQGIKFF. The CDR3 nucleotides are TGTGCCATCAGCTTAAGTCAACAGGGAATTAAGTTCTTC.

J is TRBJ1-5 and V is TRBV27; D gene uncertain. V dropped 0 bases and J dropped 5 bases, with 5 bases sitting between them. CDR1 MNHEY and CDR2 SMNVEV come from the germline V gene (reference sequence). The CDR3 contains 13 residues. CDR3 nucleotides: TGTGCCAGCAGTTTATCCCCGGATCAGCCCCAGCATTTT. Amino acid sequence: CASSLSPDQPQHF.

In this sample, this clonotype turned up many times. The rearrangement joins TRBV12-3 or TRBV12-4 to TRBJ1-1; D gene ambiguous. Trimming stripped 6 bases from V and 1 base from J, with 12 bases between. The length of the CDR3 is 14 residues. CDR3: CASSFPGENTEAFF. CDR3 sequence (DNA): TGTGCCAGCAGCTTTCCAGGTGAGAACACTGAAGCTTTCTTT.